One sample yielded the 32 T cell receptor beta chains listed below, sequenced in a study of T cells in Graves' hyperthyroidism and ophthalmopathy. Regions amplified from RNA transcripts were the TCR beta CDR3 regions. With the HTBI primer set, the TCR CDR3 went through a first round of RT-PCR. TCRdb processed the multiplex PCR reads anew with MiXCR; each CDR3 protein has one entry. The sample carries around 500,000 distinct CDR3 sequences, about 14% recorded once. Sequenced material: blood. The receptors shown here come from a woman in her thirties or forties with Graves' hyperthyroidism.

This clonotype occurred a few times. The chain uses TRBV30 and TRBJ2-1, with 7 bases aligning to TRBD2. The CDR3 length is 14 residues. Trimming at V came to 8 bases and at J to 2 bases, leaving 9 bases not matched to a gene. Germline V gene sequence: CDR1 GTSNPN, CDR2 SVGIG (reference sequence). In DNA, the CDR3 is TGTGCCCGGTCGGGGCTAGCGGCCTACAATGAGCAGTTCTTC. It specifies CARSGLAAYNEQFF.

The chain carries TRBV28 and TRBJ1-5; 8 bases are shared with TRBD1. V gave up 6 bases and J gave up 2 bases; unmatched junction bases: 12. The CDR3 has 17 residues. Germline V gives CDR1 MDHEN, CDR2 SYDVKM. The CDR3 reads CASRLVTPGQGNQPQHF. The CDR3 DNA reads as TGTGCCAGCAGATTAGTGACTCCGGGACAGGGCAATCAGCCCCAGCATTTT.

This clonotype came up many times. This chain links TRBV7-9 with TRBJ2-5, with 7 bases matching TRBD1. The germline V gene encodes CDR1 SEHNR and CDR2 FQNEAQ (reference sequence). Unmatched junction bases numbered 6, after V lost 9 bases and J lost 5 bases. The CDR3 loop spans 12 amino acids. The DNA for the CDR3 is TGTGCCAGTGGGACAGCCGGGGAGACCCAGTACTTC. Translation gives CASGTAGETQYF.

The rearrangement uses TRBV19 and TRBJ2-7, with 8 positions matching TRBD2. V lost 5 bases to trimming and J lost 5 bases; unmatched junction nucleotides: 8. The CDR3 covers 14 residues. Germline V CDR1 and CDR2: LNHDA, SQIVND (reference sequence). CDR3 DNA sequence: TGTGCCAGTAGTCTAAGCGGGAGTTACAACGAGCAGTACTTC. Its protein is CASSLSGSYNEQYF.

This clonotype appeared many times. The rearrangement links TRBV28 to TRBJ2-7, with 9 bases matching TRBD2. With V trimmed by 6 bases and J by 3 bases, 6 bases remained unmatched. The germline gives CDR1 MDHEN, CDR2 SYDVKM. There are 14 residues in the CDR3. As DNA, the CDR3 is TGTGCCAGCAGCACCGGGACTAGCATCTACGAGCAGTACTTC. Its protein product is CASSTGTSIYEQYF.

The sample holds many counts of this clonotype. The rearrangement joins TRBV27 to TRBJ2-1; no clear D. The CDR3 contains 15 residues. The germline gives CDR1 MNHEY, CDR2 SMNVEV (reference sequence). V dropped 6 bases and J dropped 4 bases, with 16 bases sitting between them. As DNA, the CDR3 is TGTGCCAGCAGCCAGTCGACCCAACTTTACAATGAGCAGTTCTTC. It encodes CASSQSTQLYNEQFF.

This clonotype was recorded many times. The rearrangement links TRBV12-3 or TRBV12-4 to TRBJ2-5; D gene uncertain. Trimming cost V 8 bases and J 4 bases, with 17 bases left between them. There are 14 residues in the CDR3. This chain's CDR3 is CASALDGAPETQYF. Here the CDR3 DNA reads TGTGCCAGCGCTTTGGACGGAGCGCCAGAGACCCAGTACTTC.

There are many counts of this clonotype. The J gene is TRBJ2-5, the V gene TRBV7-8; D is unclear. This CDR3 is 13 amino acids long. Trimming stripped 3 bases from V and 0 bases from J, with 5 bases between. Germline assignment: CDR1 SGHVS and CDR2 FQNEAQ. The CDR3, as DNA: TGTGCCAGCAGCTTGCCGCACCAAGAGACCCAGTACTTC. Residues: CASSLPHQETQYF.

This CDR3 reads CASSQDRGPDGYTF. DNA of the CDR3: TGCGCCAGCAGCCAAGATAGGGGGCCTGATGGCTACACCTTC. The genes are TRBV4-1 and TRBJ1-2; the match to TRBD1 covers 7 bases. Germline V gene sequence: CDR1 MGHRA, CDR2 YSYEKL. V shed 0 bases and J 6 bases; nucleotides not matched to a gene: 4. The CDR3 runs 14 residues.

This clonotype was counted ten times or more. The chain links TRBV5-1 to TRBJ2-1; tentative D call: TRBD1 (6 bases). The CDR3 extends over 16 amino acids. Per the germline V gene, CDR1 is SGHRS and CDR2 is YFSETQ. V was trimmed by 4 bases and J by 0 bases, leaving 14 bases between them. The CDR3 here is CASSTNRVGSYNEQFF. The CDR3 DNA reads as TGCGCCAGCAGCACGAACAGGGTGGGCTCCTACAATGAGCAGTTCTTC.

This clonotype was detected many times. CDR3 sequence: CASSLGTGGAYGYTF. The DNA of the CDR3 is TGTGCCAGCAGTTTAGGGACAGGGGGTGCCTATGGCTACACCTTC. The chain combines TRBV28 with TRBJ1-2, with 11 bases matching TRBD1. J gave up 4 bases and V 2 bases, and 3 bases lay outside the gene matches. CDR3 size: 15 residues. In germline, CDR1 is MDHEN, CDR2 SYDVKM.

Only a few counts were recorded for this clonotype. The V and J genes are TRBV6-1 and TRBJ1-4; D not resolved. Germline V gene lookup returns CDR1 MNHNS and CDR2 SASEGT. Trimming left V 7 bases short and J 0 bases short, with 9 bases between. This CDR3 is built from 14 residues. CDR3 in DNA: TGTGCCAGCACGATCAGAACAACTAATGAAAAACTGTTTTTT. Its translation: CASTIRTTNEKLFF.

In regard to this clonotype: This may stem from a read error, because a much larger clone lies one nucleotide away. V gene TRBV7-3 combines with J gene TRBJ2-7, with D tentatively TRBD1 (6 bases). The closer fit of TRBJ2-1 to the DNA end suggests the J call may be wrong. The germline CDR1 and CDR2 sequences are SGHTA and FQGTGA. The CDR3 consists of 15 residues. The CDR3 region has the DNA TGTGCCAGCAGCTTAATTTTAAGGACAGCCTACGAGCAGTTCTTC. The encoded protein is CASSLILRTAYEQFF.

This clonotype was seen ten or more times. The chain uses TRBV15 and TRBJ2-1; 7 bases line up with TRBD2. The CDR3 is 14 amino acids. The germline gives CDR1 LNHNV, CDR2 YYDKDF (reference sequence). V lost 5 bases, J lost 8 bases, and 9 bases stayed unmatched. In DNA form, the CDR3 reads TGTGCCACCAGCGGAACGTCGACTAGCCATGAGCAGTTCTTC. Amino acids: CATSGTSTSHEQFF.

This clonotype has a count of ten or more. The chain links TRBV2 to TRBJ1-6; a possible D gene is TRBD1 (5 bases). V lost 3 bases to trimming and J lost 14 bases, with 17 bases between them. CDR1 SNHLY and CDR2 FYNNEI come from the germline V gene. The CDR3 contains 14 residues. CDR3 coding DNA: TGTGCCAGCAGTGACAGGGCCCTATATTCGGCCCTCCACTTT. It encodes CASSDRALYSALHF.

This clonotype has just one count. V gene TRBV9 combines with J gene TRBJ2-3; weak D call: TRBD1 (5 bases). The germline gives CDR1 SGDLS, CDR2 YYNGEE. This CDR3 is built from 16 residues. Between the trimmed V and J ends, which lost 0 bases and 1 base, there was a span of 12 bases. The CDR3 sequence is CASSVAGQGGTDTQYF. The CDR3 DNA follows: TGTGCCAGCAGCGTAGCTGGGCAGGGTGGCACAGATACGCAGTATTTT.

This clonotype occurred many times. This rearrangement joins TRBV11-3 to TRBJ2-7; D gene uncertain. Germline CDR1 SGHNT, CDR2 YENEEA. The V end lost 0 bases, the J end lost 4 bases, and 10 bases lay between the germline ends. The CDR3 covers 14 residues. The DNA of the CDR3 is TGTGCCAGCAGCTTAGAAGGATCACTATACGAGCAGTACTTC. This translates into CASSLEGSLYEQYF.

The chain joins TRBV7-2 to TRBJ1-6, with D possibly matching TRBD1 (6 bases). CDR1 SGHTA and CDR2 FQGNSA come from the germline V gene. The V and J ends lost 1 base and 6 bases respectively, with 13 bases between them. CDR3 length: 16 amino acids. The CDR3 DNA reads TGTGCCAGCAGCTTAGGGGTTGGGGGCAGTAATTCACCCCTCCACTTT. It yields the protein CASSLGVGGSNSPLHF.

This clonotype was counted ten times or more. This CDR3 reads CSVLANTEAFF. In nucleotides, the CDR3 is TGCAGCGTTCTGGCGAACACTGAAGCTTTCTTT. The genes are TRBV29-1 and TRBJ1-1; D is unclear. Germline V gene sequence: CDR1 SQVTM, CDR2 ANQGSEA. Trimming removed 5 bases from V and 1 base from J, with 5 bases in between. CDR3 length: 11 amino acids.

Details on this clonotype: Possible read error: a much larger clone is one base away. The chain has TRBV12-3 or TRBV12-4 and TRBJ2-5; D is perhaps TRBD1 (6 bases). CDR3 size: 12 residues. CDR3 loop: CAGSYRVQTQYF. CDR3 nucleotides: TGTGCCGGCAGTTACAGGGTCCAGACCCAGTACTTC.

The gene calls are TRBV5-1 and TRBJ2-7; TRBD1 matches 9 bases. Trimming took 0 bases from V and 1 from J; bases not matched to a gene: 8. CDR3 size: 17 residues. Per the germline V gene, CDR1 is SGHRS and CDR2 is YFSETQ. CDR3 loop: CASSLGTPGQGSYEQYF. Here the CDR3 DNA reads TGCGCCAGCAGCTTGGGAACTCCGGGACAGGGTTCCTACGAGCAGTACTTC.

A word on this clonotype: A much larger clonotype is one base distant, so this may be a read error. The chain links TRBV27 to TRBJ2-3; 7 positions agree with TRBD2. Germline V gives CDR1 MNHEY, CDR2 SMNVEV (reference sequence). The CDR3 consists of 17 residues. The CDR3 is CATAPNLAEPGTDAQYF. The CDR3 nucleotides read TGTGCCACCGCCCCCAATCTAGCGGAACCGGGCACAGATGCGCAGTATTTT.

This clonotype was observed a few times. V gene TRBV29-1 combines with J gene TRBJ1-2; D might be TRBD1 (6 bases). Trimming stripped 7 bases from V and 0 bases from J, with 12 bases between. Germline V lookup: CDR1 SQVTM, CDR2 ANQGSEA. The CDR3 is made up of 13 amino acids. The CDR3: CSAWTETNYGYTF. CDR3 in DNA: TGCAGCGCATGGACAGAAACTAACTATGGCTACACCTTC. Supplemented by reference TRBV29-1 and TRBJ1-2, the full variable domain reads SAVISQKPSRDICQRGTSLTIQCQVDSQVTMMFWYRQQPGQSLTLIATANQGSEATYESGFVIDKFPISRPNLTFSTLTVSNMSPEDSSIYLCSAWTETNYGYTFGSGTRLTVV.

This chain links TRBV5-6 with TRBJ2-5; the D is unclear. The germline CDR1 and CDR2 sequences are SGHDT and YYEEEE. The V gene lost 4 bases and the J gene lost 6 bases, with 7 bases spanning the gap. There are 11 residues in the CDR3. CDR3 bases: TGTGCCAGCAGCGAATCCCAGACCCAGTACTTC. Translation: CASSESQTQYF.

This clonotype was counted ten times or more. The chain has TRBV28 and TRBJ1-5; D is unresolved. V was pared by 5 bases and J by 2 bases, with 13 bases between. The CDR3 covers 15 residues. Germline V gives CDR1 MDHEN, CDR2 SYDVKM. The CDR3 bases are TGTGCCAGCAGTCCCCCTCGGGGTCGCAATCAGCCCCAGCATTTT. This encodes CASSPPRGRNQPQHF.

This clonotype has more than one count but fewer than ten. V gene TRBV5-1 combines with J gene TRBJ2-5, with D perhaps being TRBD1 or TRBD2 (5 bases each). The V end lost 0 bases, the J end lost 0 bases, and 9 bases lay between the germline ends. Germline V gene lookup returns CDR1 SGHRS and CDR2 YFSETQ. The CDR3 sequence is 15 residues long. The CDR3 here is CASSLEGRDQETQYF. The CDR3 nucleotides are TGCGCCAGCAGCTTGGAGGGGCGGGACCAAGAGACCCAGTACTTC. The variable domain in full, with the rest retrieved from reference TRBV5-1 and TRBJ2-5, is KAGVTQTPRYLIKTRGQQVTLSCSPISGHRSVSWYQQTPGQGLQFLFEYFSETQRNKGNFPGRFSGRQFSNSRSEMNVSTLELGDSALYLCASSLEGRDQETQYFGPGTRLLVL.

This sequence joins TRBV7-6 and TRBJ2-3, with unresolved D. Germline lookup yields CDR1 SGHVS and CDR2 FNYEAQ. The CDR3 has 15 residues. The V gene lost 1 base and the J gene lost 3 bases, with 11 bases spanning the gap. CDR3: CASSLVGPVTDTQYF. CDR3 bases: TGTGCCAGCAGCTTAGTGGGCCCGGTAACAGATACGCAGTATTTT. The entire variable domain, with the rest obtained from reference TRBV7-6 and TRBJ2-3, is as follows: GAGVSQSPRYKVTKRGQDVALRCDPISGHVSLYWYRQALGQGPEFLTYFNYEAQQDKSGLPNDRFSAERPEGSISTLTIQRTEQRDSAMYRCASSLVGPVTDTQYFGPGTRLTVL.

This clonotype was detected only a few times. The rearrangement joins TRBV3-1 to TRBJ2-5; 7 nucleotides match TRBD2. This CDR3 is built from 12 residues. J was trimmed by 12 bases and V by 4 bases; bases with no gene match: 8. From germline, CDR1 is LGHDT and CDR2 YNNKEL (reference sequence). CDR3 nucleotides: TGTGCCAGCAGCCGCCAAGGGGACTACGAGTACTTC. As protein: CASSRQGDYEYF.

This clonotype was counted many times. V is TRBV28 and J is TRBJ1-2, with a possible D match to TRBD1 (6 bases). The CDR3 length is 15 residues. V lost 7 bases, J lost 2 bases, and 17 bases lay in between. Germline values: CDR1 MDHEN, CDR2 SYDVKM. CDR3 DNA: TGTGCCAGCATACCAGGAGGGGGGCGAAACTATGGCTACACCTTC. Translated: CASIPGGGRNYGYTF.

The chain combines TRBV20-1 with TRBJ1-1; 8 bases fit TRBD1. The CDR3 consists of 16 residues. Germline CDR1 and CDR2: DFQATT and SNEGSKA (reference sequence). V shed 1 base, J shed 4 bases, and the junction held 11 bases outside the gene matches. For the CDR3, the DNA is TGCAGTGCTAGAGGGACAGGGTTCATCAGGAGCACTGAAGCTTTCTTT. Its protein product is CSARGTGFIRSTEAFF.

V is TRBV20-1 and J is TRBJ2-3; D is undetermined. The CDR3 is 13 amino acids. Germline values: CDR1 DFQATT, CDR2 SNEGSKA (reference sequence). The V end lost 4 bases, the J end lost 2 bases, and 10 bases lay between the germline ends. CDR3 amino acids: CSANDRYTDTQYF. The CDR3 DNA follows: TGCAGTGCTAACGACCGCTACACAGATACGCAGTATTTT.

This clonotype was seen repeatedly, ten times or more. The chain couples TRBV13 to TRBJ2-3, with 8 positions matching TRBD2. The V gene's germline CDR1 is PRHDT and CDR2 FYEKMQ (reference sequence). The V segment lost 4 bases and the J segment 5 bases; nucleotides outside the gene matches: 14. The CDR3 runs 17 residues. The CDR3 nucleotides are TGTGCCAGCAGCTCGACCGGGACTAGAGTTCATGAAGATACGCAGTATTTT. Translated, it gives CASSSTGTRVHEDTQYF.